Sequencing of this T cell receptor beta chain was carried out in a study of CD8+ T cells in alopecia areata. Study in general: Treated individuals took tofacitinib by mouth, 5 to 10 mg twice daily.

Trimming cost V 5 bases and J 6 bases, with 13 bases left between them. Germline V lookup: CDR1 SQVTM, CDR2 ANQGSEA. This CDR3 spans 12 amino acids. cDNA serving as the sequencing template came from extracted, reverse transcribed RNA. TCRdb's copy holds only in-frame clones and misses some; the assay was immunoSEQ multiplex PCR. There are around 190,000 clones in the sample; over 55% occur only once, and around 0.92% lies in the top ten. Specified treatment: oral pan-JAK inhibitor, 5-10 mg twice daily. The clonotype originates from a human donor with alopecia areata. The chain uses TRBV29-1 and TRBJ1-1; weak D call: TRBD1 (6 bases). The sequenced sample was CD4+ T cells sorted from blood, obtained at week 24, from a patient treated with tofacitinib. The CDR3 loop reads CSVKQGKSEAFF. In nucleotides, the CDR3 is TGCAGCGTTAAACAGGGCAAATCTGAAGCTTTCTTT.